The rows below give T cell receptor beta chains drawn from one sample of a study of CD8 T cells in ankylosing spondylitis. TCRdb recomputed calls from the 5' RACE reads with MiXCR, one row per CDR3 protein. The sample lists about 340,000 distinct CDR3 sequences, over 12% seen once, with about 1% in the top ten. The sequencing sample was made of blood, either unsorted or a sorted T cell fraction (not recorded which). The receptors derive from a male donor with ankylosing spondylitis or in good health (not recorded which). CDR3s include the opening cysteine and the closing phenylalanine or tryptophan. The order of the fields is clone size, D gene, V gene, J gene, CDR3 DNA, CDR3 protein. D genes are given only for firm matches. The size entry is marked missing in some rows and otherwise reads once, few, many or a size class.

-	TRBD1	TRBV5-1	TRBJ2-4	TGCGCCAGCAGCCCCGCCGGGACAGGGAAAAACATTCAGTACTTC	CASSPAGTGKNIQYF
-	TRBD1	TRBV12-3/TRBV12-4	TRBJ1-1	TGTGCCAGCAGTTTAGACCCCTCTACAGGGGCTGAAGCTTTCTTT	CASSLDPSTGAEAFF
few	TRBD1	TRBV7-2	TRBJ2-7	TGTGCCAGCAGCTTAGGAGGGACAGGCTACGAGCAGTACTTC	CASSLGGTGYEQYF
many	-	TRBV12-3/TRBV12-4	TRBJ2-1	TGTGCCAGCAGTTCCTGGGGGAGGAGTAACAATGAGCAGTTCTTC	CASSSWGRSNNEQFF
-	-	TRBV6-1	TRBJ1-1	TGTGCCAGCAGTGGAGAGACCGGGCTAGGGACTGAAGCTTTCTTT	CASSGETGLGTEAFF
-	-	TRBV11-2	TRBJ1-5	TGTGCCAGCAGCTTCACCGGTCAGCCCCAGCATTTT	CASSFTGQPQHF
few	-	TRBV28	TRBJ2-7	TGTGCCAGCAGGCGGGCGACGGGCGAGCAGTACTTC	CASRRATGEQYF
-	TRBD2	TRBV7-9	TRBJ2-3	TGTGCCAGCAGCTTGCGGGGGGGCCAAGGAGATACGCAGTATTTT	CASSLRGGQGDTQYF
many	-	TRBV12-3/TRBV12-4	TRBJ2-7	TGTGCCAGCAGTTTAGCGGGGAACGCGGTCCCACAGTACTTC	CASSLAGNAVPQYF
few	-	TRBV5-4	TRBJ2-1	TGTGCCAGCAGCTTAGAGGACAGAGACAATGAGCAGTTCTTC	CASSLEDRDNEQFF
-	-	TRBV12-3/TRBV12-4	TRBJ2-2	TGTGCCAGCACCTTATCGGGGCGATTGAACACCGGGGAGCTGTTTTTT	CASTLSGRLNTGELFF
-	TRBD2	TRBV20-1	TRBJ2-1	TGCAGTGCAACAGGACTAGCGGGAGATGTTGAGCAGTTCTTC	CSATGLAGDVEQFF
many	TRBD2	TRBV20-1	TRBJ2-3	TGCAGTGCGAGGGGACTAGCGGGAGTCATAGATACGCAGTATTTT	CSARGLAGVIDTQYF
many	-	TRBV4-2	TRBJ2-5	TGTGCCAGCAGCCAAGATCGGCGGACCCAGTACTTC	CASSQDRRTQYF
few	-	TRBV27	TRBJ2-1	TGTGCCAGCAGTTTAAGGTACTCCCCCTACAATGAGCAGTTCTTC	CASSLRYSPYNEQFF
few	-	TRBV3-1	TRBJ2-4	TGTGCCAGCAGCCCTAGGACACTTCCCGACAAAAACATTCAGTACTTC	CASSPRTLPDKNIQYF
few	-	TRBV12-3/TRBV12-4	TRBJ1-1	TGTGCCAGCCTGTCGGGTCGGGCTGAAGCTTTCTTT	CASLSGRAEAFF
-	-	TRBV19	TRBJ2-4	TGTGCCAGTAGTATAGGCCCCAAGGGGGGAAGAGGAAACATTCAGTACTTC	CASSIGPKGGRGNIQYF
-	TRBD2	TRBV4-2	TRBJ2-1	TGTGCCAGCAGCCCCCGGACTAGCGGGGGTTATGAGCAGTTCTTC	CASSPRTSGGYEQFF
-	-	TRBV12-3/TRBV12-4	TRBJ2-2	TGTGCCAGCAGTTTGGTGGGGGCCGGCGGGGAGCTGTTTTTT	CASSLVGAGGELFF
few	-	TRBV20-1	TRBJ2-7	TGCAGTGCCTGGAGGGGCTCCTACGAGCAGTACTTC	CSAWRGSYEQYF
few	-	TRBV12-3/TRBV12-4	TRBJ1-2	TGTGCCAGCAGTTTAATGGGACGGTGGGGGAACTATGGCTACACCTTC	CASSLMGRWGNYGYTF
-	TRBD1	TRBV6-5	TRBJ1-6	TGTGCCAGCAGTTACCGAACAGGGGGCTCCTATAATTCACCCCTCCACTTT	CASSYRTGGSYNSPLHF
-	-	TRBV4-2	TRBJ1-3	TGTGCCAGCAGCCAAGATGGCCGGAGCTCTGGAAACACCATATATTTT	CASSQDGRSSGNTIYF
few	-	TRBV3-1	TRBJ2-2	TGTGCCAGCAGCCAAGACACCACCGGGGAGCTGTTTTTT	CASSQDTTGELFF
-	TRBD1	TRBV2	TRBJ1-1	TGTGCCAGCAGTCCGGACAGGCCGCTTTTTTACTTGAACACTGAAGCTTTCTTT	CASSPDRPLFYLNTEAFF
-	TRBD2	TRBV20-1	TRBJ2-2	TGCTGCGCTAGAGATCAGGGGGTAGCGGGAGTCACCGGGGAGCTGTTTTTT	CCARDQGVAGVTGELFF
many	TRBD1	TRBV6-4	TRBJ2-3	TGTGCCAGCAGTGACTTACCGGGACAGGGGGCAGATACGCAGTATTTT	CASSDLPGQGADTQYF
few	-	TRBV20-1	TRBJ2-1	TGCAGTGCCCTGGACAGGGGGAATCCAATCAGCGGGGGGGCCTACAATGAGCAGTTCTTC	CSALDRGNPISGGAYNEQFF
many	-	TRBV7-2	TRBJ1-1	TGTGCCAGCAGCCCCGGGACGGTGAACACTGAAGCTTTCTTT	CASSPGTVNTEAFF
many	-	TRBV5-1	TRBJ2-2	TGCGCCAGCAGCCCACGGCAGGGGCCCGGGGAGCTGTTTTTT	CASSPRQGPGELFF
many	TRBD1	TRBV5-6	TRBJ2-2	TGTGCCAGCAGCGCCGACAGGGGGAACACCGGGGAGCTGTTTTTT	CASSADRGNTGELFF
-	-	TRBV19	TRBJ1-2	TGTGCCAGTAGTGGTAACAGCTATGGCTACACCTTC	CASSGNSYGYTF
-	TRBD2	TRBV15	TRBJ2-1	TGTGCCACCAGCAGAACAAGCGGGAGCTCCTACAATGAGCAGTTCTTC	CATSRTSGSSYNEQFF
-	-	TRBV4-1	TRBJ2-1	TGCGCCAGCAGCCAGTCGGACAAACCCTACAATGAGCAGTTCTTC	CASSQSDKPYNEQFF
-	TRBD2	TRBV6-5	TRBJ2-2	TGTGCCAGCAGTAATCGACTAAGCGGGGGGACCGGGGAGCTGTTTTTT	CASSNRLSGGTGELFF
few	TRBD1	TRBV5-4	TRBJ2-3	TGTGCCAGCAGCTTGGGGGACAGCAGCACAGATACGCAGTATTTT	CASSLGDSSTDTQYF
-	TRBD1	TRBV5-1	TRBJ2-1	TGCGCCAGCAGCCTACCCGGGACAGGGGGCTACAATGAGCAGTTCTTC	CASSLPGTGGYNEQFF
-	-	TRBV14	TRBJ2-1	TGTGCCAGCAGCCAAGCCACAGGGATCTCCTACAATGAGCAGTTCTTC	CASSQATGISYNEQFF
few	-	TRBV10-3	TRBJ1-2	TGTGCCATCATCGGGCAGGGACATGCTGGCTACACCTTC	CAIIGQGHAGYTF
few	TRBD1	TRBV5-1	TRBJ1-1	TGCGCCAGCAGGTCCGACAGGGGAAGGGTGAACACTGAAGCTTTCTTT	CASRSDRGRVNTEAFF
few	TRBD2	TRBV3-1	TRBJ2-7	TGTGCCAGCAGCCCCGCGGGACTAGTGAGGGAGCAGTACTTC	CASSPAGLVREQYF
-	-	TRBV14	TRBJ2-7	TGTGCCAGCAGCCAAGATATCACAGGGCCACCCTACGAGCAGTACTTC	CASSQDITGPPYEQYF
-	-	TRBV28	TRBJ2-2	TGTGCACTAGGGCGAACTATTAACACCGGGGAGCTGTTTTTT	CALGRTINTGELFF
few	TRBD2	TRBV18	TRBJ2-7	TGTGCCAGCTCACCGTTAGGAGCGGGAGCCTACGAGCAGTACTTC	CASSPLGAGAYEQYF
-	-	TRBV19	TRBJ1-2	TGTGCCAGTAGTACAGATGGGCAGGACCAGATCTATGGCTACACCTTC	CASSTDGQDQIYGYTF
-	TRBD1	TRBV5-1	TRBJ1-1	TGCGCCAGCAGCTTTCAGGGGGCAACCCGCCGAGACACTGAAGCTTTCTTT	CASSFQGATRRDTEAFF
-	-	TRBV7-2	TRBJ2-1	TGTGCCAGCAGCTTAGTAGGTGCTGCGATCAATGAGCAGTTCTTC	CASSLVGAAINEQFF
-	TRBD1	TRBV20-1	TRBJ2-1	TGCAGTGCTAGAGGTTCGGACAGGAATAACAATGAGCAGTTCTTC	CSARGSDRNNNEQFF
many	TRBD1	TRBV12-3/TRBV12-4	TRBJ1-2	TGTGCCAGCACTCGACAGGGAGAGTATGGCTACACCTTC	CASTRQGEYGYTF
few	-	TRBV20-1	TRBJ2-4	TGCAGTGCTAGAGGGACAGAGAATGGAGACATTCAGTACTTC	CSARGTENGDIQYF
few	TRBD1	TRBV6-1	TRBJ2-2	TGTGCCAGCGACCTTAGACAGGGGAACACCGGGGAGCTGTTTTTT	CASDLRQGNTGELFF
-	TRBD1	TRBV3-1	TRBJ1-5	TGTGCCAGCAGCCAAGGGGCAGGGGGTCAGCCCCAGCATTTT	CASSQGAGGQPQHF
-	-	TRBV5-1	TRBJ2-3	TGCGCCAGCAGCCATGGGGTAGGAGGGGGCACAGATACGCAGTATTTT	CASSHGVGGGTDTQYF
many	TRBD1	TRBV7-9	TRBJ1-6	TGTGCCAGCAGCAGTGGACAGGGACTGGATTCACCCCTCCACTTT	CASSSGQGLDSPLHF
-	-	TRBV5-1	TRBJ1-1	TGCGCCAGCAGCCGGGGGGAGGAAAACACTGAAGCTTTCTTT	CASSRGEENTEAFF
-	-	TRBV7-6	TRBJ1-1	TGTGCCAGCAGCTTATCTCATATGAACACTGAAGCTTTCTTT	CASSLSHMNTEAFF